A selection of T cell receptor beta chains follows, all from one sample in a study of blood T cells in healthy people across ages. TCRdb reprocessed the 5' RACE reads via MiXCR and lists one record per CDR3 protein. Of hundreds of thousands of distinct CDR3 sequences in the sample, under 30% were seen once. These same data were also listed under a study on T cells of mothers and their children.

The specimen was blood. These receptors all stem from a boy under 18 in good health. The CDR3 runs from the conserved cysteine through the conserved F or W. The D gene is left open where the match is weak. Clone size is not always given. Where it is, it says once, few, many or a class for expanded clones.

CASSPNQGAAVETQYF TGTGCCAGCTCCCCAAACCAGGGGGCCGCCGTCGAGACCCAGTACTTC TRBD1 TRBV18 NA TRBJ2-5
CASSQPTYSPRPGETQYF TGTGCCAGCAGCCAACCAACATATAGTCCCCGACCGGGTGAGACCCAGTACTTC NA TRBV11-2 NA TRBJ2-5
CATSRVSRQGQFDF TGTGCCACCAGCAGAGTCAGTCGACAGGGACAGTTCGACTTC TRBD1 TRBV15 NA TRBJ1-2
CASSAQGQRMYGYTF TGTGCCAGCAGCGCGCAGGGACAGCGTATGTATGGCTACACCTTC TRBD1 TRBV4-2 few TRBJ1-2
CATSGERQFF TGTGCCACCAGTGGCGAGCGGCAGTTCTTC NA TRBV24-1 few TRBJ2-1
CASSPGRMGLVDEQFF TGTGCCAGCAGCCCGGGACGAATGGGGCTGGTCGATGAGCAGTTCTTC NA TRBV11-3 few TRBJ2-1
CSVGRLAGSYEQYF TGCAGCGTAGGGAGACTAGCGGGGAGCTACGAGCAGTACTTC TRBD2 TRBV29-1 NA TRBJ2-7
CASSQDSRRSESSYNEQFF TGTGCCAGCAGCCAAGATAGCAGGCGGAGCGAGAGCTCCTACAATGAGCAGTTCTTC NA TRBV3-1 once TRBJ2-1
CSDNDPLGDTQYF TGCAGCGACAATGACCCTCTGGGAGATACGCAGTATTTT NA TRBV29-1 few TRBJ2-3
CASSQTAAAYTDTQYF TGTGCCAGCAGCCAGACCGCGGCGGCTTACACAGATACGCAGTATTTT NA TRBV4-2 few TRBJ2-3
CAISVTGETEAFF TGTGCCATCAGTGTCACGGGGGAAACTGAAGCTTTCTTT NA TRBV10-3 few TRBJ1-1
CASSYSGQGKNIQYF TGTGCCAGCAGTTACTCGGGACAGGGAAAAAACATTCAGTACTTC TRBD1 TRBV6-5 NA TRBJ2-4
CASSLLGLAAPYEQYF TGTGCCAGCAGCCTACTGGGACTAGCGGCGCCCTACGAGCAGTACTTC TRBD2 TRBV7-3 NA TRBJ2-7
CRQLDEGTTYEQYF TGCAGGCAGCTGGACGAGGGTACTACCTACGAGCAGTACTTC NA TRBV20-1 NA TRBJ2-7
CASSSHPGVPYF TGTGCCAGCAGTTCCCATCCGGGGGTCCCCTATTTC NA TRBV28 once TRBJ2-7
CASSFPPRAGGDTGELFF TGTGCCAGCAGCTTCCCCCCCCGAGCGGGAGGGGACACCGGGGAGCTGTTTTTT TRBD2 TRBV7-3 few TRBJ2-2
CASTGSGEYQETQYF TGTGCCAGCACGGGTAGCGGGGAGTACCAAGAGACCCAGTACTTC TRBD2 TRBV7-2 NA TRBJ2-5
CASSSWVSQPQHF TGTGCCAGCAGTTCCTGGGTTTCGCAGCCCCAGCATTTT NA TRBV6-5 many TRBJ1-5
CASSPGQNYGYTF TGTGCCAGCAGCCCGGGACAGAACTATGGCTACACCTTC TRBD1 TRBV7-9 many TRBJ1-2
CSAKNDRDNSPLHF TGCAGTGCCAAAAACGACAGGGACAATTCACCCCTCCACTTT TRBD1 TRBV20-1 NA TRBJ1-6
CASSLGDRVDEQYF TGCGCCAGCAGCTTAGGGGACAGGGTCGACGAGCAGTACTTC TRBD1 TRBV5-1 few TRBJ2-7
CASSPLRADTQYF TGTGCCAGCAGTCCGCTCCGGGCAGATACGCAGTATTTT NA TRBV28 NA TRBJ2-3
CASSHRLARETQYF TGCGCCAGCAGCCACCGACTAGCGCGGGAGACCCAGTACTTC TRBD2 TRBV4-1 NA TRBJ2-5
CASRTAGAGNTIYF TGTGCCAGCAGGACAGCAGGGGCCGGAAACACCATATATTTT NA TRBV28 NA TRBJ1-3
CASSSLSGTGGFYEQYF TGCGCCAGCAGCTCCCTCTCCGGGACAGGGGGGTTCTACGAGCAGTACTTC TRBD1 TRBV5-1 NA TRBJ2-7
CASSFPGAESSYEQYF TGTGCCAGCAGCTTTCCAGGGGCAGAGAGCTCCTACGAGCAGTACTTC NA TRBV7-9 NA TRBJ2-7
CSTGLAGGYNEQFF TGCAGCACTGGACTAGCGGGGGGCTACAATGAGCAGTTCTTC TRBD2 TRBV29-1 NA TRBJ2-1
CASSIGGGITEAFF TGTGCCAGTAGTATCGGAGGGGGTATCACTGAAGCTTTCTTT NA TRBV19 once TRBJ1-1
CASSQETSGNYEQYF TGTGCCAGCAGCCAAGAAACTAGCGGGAACTACGAGCAGTACTTC TRBD2 TRBV4-2 many TRBJ2-7
CASSTTGAPNQPQHF TGTGCCAGTAGTACGACAGGAGCACCGAATCAGCCCCAGCATTTT NA TRBV19 NA TRBJ1-5
CASSLSAHGTSGSYEQYF TGTGCCAGCAGTTTATCCGCCCACGGGACTAGCGGGTCTTACGAGCAGTACTTC TRBD2 TRBV28 NA TRBJ2-7
CASSQDGGRGYGYTF TGTGCCAGCAGCCAGGATGGTGGGCGAGGCTATGGCTACACCTTC NA TRBV9 NA TRBJ1-2
CASSLMAATTYNEQFF TGCGCCAGCAGCCTAATGGCGGCGACTACCTACAATGAGCAGTTCTTC NA TRBV5-1 NA TRBJ2-1
CASSFLEETQYF TGTGCCAGCAGCTTTTTAGAGGAGACCCAGTACTTC NA TRBV5-6 many TRBJ2-5
CASSLGSSIPYNEQFF TGTGCCAGCAGCTTAGGTAGCAGCATACCCTACAATGAGCAGTTCTTC NA TRBV7-9 few TRBJ2-1
CASSLGQGAPYEQYF TGTGCCAGCAGCTTAGGACAGGGGGCCCCCTACGAGCAGTACTTC TRBD1 TRBV7-2 few TRBJ2-7
CSGIDRSLNEQYF TGCAGCGGCATTGACAGGAGTTTAAACGAGCAGTACTTC NA TRBV29-1 few TRBJ2-7
CASSIQAGQGGEELFF TGTGCCAGCAGCATACAGGCGGGACAGGGGGGCGAAGAACTGTTTTTT TRBD1 TRBV11-2 few TRBJ1-4
CASANYRGTEAFF TGTGCCAGCGCCAACTACCGGGGCACTGAAGCTTTCTTT NA TRBV6-5 few TRBJ1-1
CASSPTAREIYEQYF TGCGCCAGCAGTCCCACGGCCCGGGAGATCTACGAGCAGTACTTC NA TRBV5-1 NA TRBJ2-7
CASSQEPHEKLFF TGTGCCAGCAGCCAAGAACCCCATGAAAAACTGTTTTTT NA TRBV4-2 few TRBJ1-4
CSADSGGRETQYF TGCAGTGCTGACTCAGGGGGCCGGGAGACCCAGTACTTC TRBD1 TRBV20-1 many TRBJ2-5
CASSLDSFRGEQYF TGTGCCAGCAGTTTGGACTCGTTCAGAGGGGAGCAGTACTTC NA TRBV7-3 few TRBJ2-7
CSARFRGGENIQYF TGCAGTGCTAGATTCCGGGGGGGCGAAAACATTCAGTACTTC TRBD2 TRBV20-1 NA TRBJ2-4
CASSLLGQGGFGYTF TGTGCCAGCAGTTTACTCGGCCAGGGGGGCTTCGGCTACACCTTC TRBD1 TRBV27 NA TRBJ1-2
CASSIGSGRVKNIQYF TGTGCCAGCAGTATAGGAAGCGGGAGGGTTAAAAACATTCAGTACTTC TRBD2 TRBV28 NA TRBJ2-4
CASSSGQGVSNYGYTF TGTGCCAGCAGCTCGGGACAGGGCGTTTCGAACTATGGTTACACCTTC TRBD1 TRBV6-1 few TRBJ1-2
CASSLSPTSAQLFF TGCGCCAGCAGCTTATCACCCACTTCAGCCCAGCTGTTTTTT NA TRBV5-1 NA TRBJ1-4
CASSHHNGAVLATTGELFF TGCGCCAGCAGCCATCATAATGGGGCAGTCCTAGCGACGACCGGGGAGCTGTTTTTT NA TRBV4-3 NA TRBJ2-2
CASSYETYNSPLHF TGTGCCAGCAGTTATGAGACGTATAATTCACCCCTCCACTTT NA TRBV12-3/TRBV12-4 few TRBJ1-6
CSASKVGGGDYNEQFF TGCAGTGCTAGTAAGGTCGGCGGGGGGGACTACAATGAGCAGTTCTTC TRBD2 TRBV20-1 NA TRBJ2-1
CSVERGQGDERFF TGCAGCGTTGAGCGGGGACAGGGTGATGAGCGGTTCTTC TRBD1 TRBV29-1 NA TRBJ2-1
CASSFKGSNTQYF TGTGCCAGCAGCTTTAAGGGTTCCAATACGCAGTATTTT NA TRBV5-4 NA TRBJ2-3
CASSTPAYQTSGSSYNEQFF TGTGCCAGCAGCACCCCAGCATACCAGACTAGCGGAAGCTCCTACAATGAGCAGTTCTTC TRBD2 TRBV11-2 NA TRBJ2-1
CASAGGNEETQYF TGTGCCAGCGCCGGGGGGAATGAAGAGACCCAGTACTTC TRBD2 TRBV10-3 few TRBJ2-5